The 11 T cell receptor beta chains presented below share a single source sample, sequenced in a study of CD8+ T cells in alopecia areata. Extracted from the samples, RNA was reverse transcribed into cDNA to serve as the sequencing template. Sequencing used immunoSEQ multiplex PCR; TCRdb keeps in-frame clones, though not all of them. The sample has fewer than 250,000 clones, 60% seen once. Sample treatment: oral pan-JAK inhibitor, 5-10 mg twice daily. The sequenced sample was CD4+ T cells sorted from blood, obtained at week 24, from a patient treated with tofacitinib. These TCRs come from a human donor with alopecia areata.

The J gene is TRBJ2-7, the V gene TRBV4-3; D is unresolved. With 1 base removed from V and 3 bases from J, the gap between germline ends came to 7 bases. Germline CDR1 reads LGHNA; CDR2 reads YSLEER. The CDR3 has 13 amino acids. CDR3 sequence reads: CASSQVGSYEQYF. In DNA, the CDR3 is TGCGCCAGCAGCCAAGTGGGCAGCTACGAGCAGTACTTC.

This chain connects TRBV11-2 to TRBJ2-7; D assignment may be TRBD1 or TRBD2 (5 bases each). The V gene's germline CDR1 is SGHAT and CDR2 FQNNGV. The CDR3 contains 13 residues. V was clipped by 1 base and J by 1 base, with 5 bases between them. DNA for the CDR3: TGTGCCAGCAGCTTAGGGGGGTCCTACGAGCAGTACTTC. Amino acid sequence: CASSLGGSYEQYF. Together with reference TRBV11-2 and TRBJ2-7, the CDR3 gives the full variable domain: EAGVAQSPRYKIIEKRQSVAFWCNPISGHATLYWYQQILGQGPKLLIQFQNNGVVDDSQLPKDRFSAERLKGVDSTLKIQPAKLEDSAVYLCASSLGGSYEQYFGPGTRLTVT.

This rearrangement joins TRBV19 to TRBJ1-5; D call uncertain. The CDR3 is 13 amino acids. Germline assignment: CDR1 LNHDA and CDR2 SQIVND (reference sequence). V shed 4 bases and J shed 10 bases, with 14 bases lying between them. The DNA for the CDR3 is TGTGCCAGTAGTAGCATCGGAAGAGATCCCCAGCATTTT. Amino acids: CASSSIGRDPQHF. Supplemented by reference TRBV19 and TRBJ1-5, the full variable domain reads DGGITQSPKYLFRKEGQNVTLSCEQNLNHDAMYWYRQDPGQGLRLIYYSQIVNDFQKGDIAEGYSVSREKKESFPLTVTSAQKNPTAFYLCASSSIGRDPQHFGDGTRLSIL.

There are a few counts of this clone. This chain links TRBV14 with TRBJ2-1; 9 bases align to TRBD2. With 3 bases clipped from V and 5 bases from J, the junction kept 5 bases outside the gene matches. The germline V gene has CDR1 SGHDN and CDR2 FVKESK. The CDR3 runs 15 residues. The CDR3 coding sequence is TGTGCCAGCAGCCACCCGGGACTAGCTAACAATGAGCAGTTCTTC. The encoded protein is CASSHPGLANNEQFF.

J is TRBJ2-1 and V is TRBV29-1, with D unclear. CDR1 is SQVTM, CDR2 ANQGSEA, per germline. The CDR3 extends over 14 amino acids. Trimming cost V 2 bases and J 0 bases, with 8 bases left between them. CDR3 in amino acids: CSVESRSSYNEQFF. The CDR3, as DNA: TGCAGCGTTGAATCACGGAGCTCCTACAATGAGCAGTTCTTC.

The chain combines TRBV29-1 with TRBJ2-1, with a possible D match to TRBD2 (5 bases). Germline V CDR1 and CDR2: SQVTM, ANQGSEA. This CDR3 is built from 12 residues. With 3 bases removed from V and 6 bases from J, the gap between germline ends came to 9 bases. CDR3 residues: CSVEEDSNEQFF. CDR3 DNA sequence: TGCAGCGTTGAGGAGGATAGCAATGAGCAGTTCTTC.

This clone showed up just a few times. This sequence joins TRBV7-2 and TRBJ2-3, with TRBD1 identical over 10 bases. This CDR3 contains 15 residues. Germline CDR1 is SGHTA and CDR2 is FQGNSA. V trimming: 5 bases; J trimming: 6 bases; junction bases outside the gene matches: 8. The CDR3 bases are TGTGCCAGCAGCACCTCCGGGACAGGGGTGGATACGCAGTATTTT. As protein: CASSTSGTGVDTQYF. Filled out from reference TRBV7-2 and TRBJ2-3, the complete variable domain reads GAGVSQSPSNKVTEKGKDVELRCDPISGHTALYWYRQSLGQGLEFLIYFQGNSAPDKSGLPSDRFSAERTGGSVSTLTIQRTQQEDSAVYLCASSTSGTGVDTQYFGPGTRLTVL.

This clone was found a few times. CDR3 loop: CASGTSVNYEQYF. The CDR3 DNA sequence: TGCGCCAGCGGGACTAGCGTTAACTACGAGCAGTACTTC. This chain links TRBV5-1 with TRBJ2-7; 10 bases are a match to TRBD2. Germline CDR1 is SGHRS and CDR2 is YFSETQ. This CDR3 comprises 13 residues. V gave up 7 bases and J gave up 3 bases; unmatched junction bases: 4.

This chain links TRBV2 with TRBJ1-2, with 7 bases matching TRBD1. V was pared by 6 bases and J by 7 bases, with 5 bases of the junction left unmatched. The CDR3 is 12 residues long. Germline-derived CDR1 and CDR2 are SNHLY and FYNNEI. The CDR3 sequence is CASSGTVTGYTF. Written as DNA, the CDR3 is TGTGCCAGCAGCGGGACAGTGACTGGCTACACCTTC.

This clone came up a few times. As DNA, the CDR3 is TGTGCCAGCAGCTTAGCACAGGGCTACGAGCAGTACTTC. Translation: CASSLAQGYEQYF. This chain joins TRBV7-8 and TRBJ2-7; tentatively, D is TRBD1 (6 bases). This CDR3 comprises 13 residues. Trimming stripped 0 bases from V and 3 bases from J, with 6 bases between. Germline lookup yields CDR1 SGHVS and CDR2 FQNEAQ.

This clone was observed a few times. The V call is TRBV28, the J call TRBJ2-2; D is uncertain. The germline CDR1 and CDR2 sequences are MDHEN and SYDVKM. The CDR3 is 11 amino acids. V was clipped by 3 bases and J by 6 bases, with 2 bases between them. CDR3: CASSFAGELFF. The CDR3 nucleotides are TGTGCCAGCAGTTTTGCCGGGGAGCTGTTTTTT.